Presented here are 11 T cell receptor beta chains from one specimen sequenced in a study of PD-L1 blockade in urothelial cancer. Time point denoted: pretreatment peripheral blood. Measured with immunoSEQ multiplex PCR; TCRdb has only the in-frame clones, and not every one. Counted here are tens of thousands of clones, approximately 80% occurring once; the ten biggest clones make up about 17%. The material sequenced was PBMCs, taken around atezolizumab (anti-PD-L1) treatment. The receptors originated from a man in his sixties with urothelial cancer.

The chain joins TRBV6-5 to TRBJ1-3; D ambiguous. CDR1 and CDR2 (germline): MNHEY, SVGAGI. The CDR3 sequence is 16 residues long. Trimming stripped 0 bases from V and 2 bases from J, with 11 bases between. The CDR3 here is CASSYSSILTGNTIYF. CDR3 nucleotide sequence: TGTGCCAGCAGTTACTCGAGCATACTCACTGGAAACACCATATATTTT.

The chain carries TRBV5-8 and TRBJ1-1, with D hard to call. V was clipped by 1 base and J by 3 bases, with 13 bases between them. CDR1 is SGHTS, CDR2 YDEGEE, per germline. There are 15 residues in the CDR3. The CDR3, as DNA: TGTGCCAGCAGCTTGTTCCAGACTACTTACACTGAAGCTTTCTTT. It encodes CASSLFQTTYTEAFF.

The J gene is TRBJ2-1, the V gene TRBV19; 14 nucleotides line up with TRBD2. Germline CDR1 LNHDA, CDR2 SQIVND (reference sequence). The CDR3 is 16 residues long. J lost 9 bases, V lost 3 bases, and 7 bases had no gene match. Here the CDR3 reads CASSIGLAGGRSEQFF. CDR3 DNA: TGTGCCAGTAGTATTGGACTAGCGGGAGGTCGGAGTGAGCAGTTCTTC. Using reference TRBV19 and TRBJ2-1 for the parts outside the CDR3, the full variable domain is DGGITQSPKYLFRKEGQNVTLSCEQNLNHDAMYWYRQDPGQGLRLIYYSQIVNDFQKGDIAEGYSVSREKKESFPLTVTSAQKNPTAFYLCASSIGLAGGRSEQFFGPGTRLTVL.

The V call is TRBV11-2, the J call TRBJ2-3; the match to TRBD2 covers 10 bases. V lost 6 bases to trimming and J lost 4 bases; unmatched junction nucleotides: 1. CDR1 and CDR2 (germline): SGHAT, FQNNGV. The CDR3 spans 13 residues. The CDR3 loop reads CASSLAGADTQYF. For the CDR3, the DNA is TGTGCCAGCAGTCTAGCGGGGGCAGATACGCAGTATTTT.

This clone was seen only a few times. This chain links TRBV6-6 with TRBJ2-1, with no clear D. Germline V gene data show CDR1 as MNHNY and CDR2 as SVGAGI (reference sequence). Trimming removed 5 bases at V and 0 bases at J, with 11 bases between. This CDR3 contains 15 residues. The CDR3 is CASSQNPNSYNEQFF. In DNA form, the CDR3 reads TGTGCCAGCAGTCAGAACCCCAACTCCTACAATGAGCAGTTCTTC.

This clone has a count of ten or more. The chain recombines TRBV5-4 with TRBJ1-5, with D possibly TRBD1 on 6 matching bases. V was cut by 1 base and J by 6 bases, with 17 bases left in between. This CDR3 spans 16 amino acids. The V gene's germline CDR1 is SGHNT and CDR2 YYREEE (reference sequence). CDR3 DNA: TGTGCCAGCAGCTTGTTTTTAGAAACAGGGTCTCAGCCCCAGCATTTT. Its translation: CASSLFLETGSQPQHF.

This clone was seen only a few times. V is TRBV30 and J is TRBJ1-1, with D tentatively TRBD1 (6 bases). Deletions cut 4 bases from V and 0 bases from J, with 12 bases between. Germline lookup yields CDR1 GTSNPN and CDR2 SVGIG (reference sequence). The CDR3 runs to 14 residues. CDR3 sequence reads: CAWKGDGMNTEAFF. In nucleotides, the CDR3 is TGTGCCTGGAAGGGGGACGGCATGAACACTGAAGCTTTCTTT.

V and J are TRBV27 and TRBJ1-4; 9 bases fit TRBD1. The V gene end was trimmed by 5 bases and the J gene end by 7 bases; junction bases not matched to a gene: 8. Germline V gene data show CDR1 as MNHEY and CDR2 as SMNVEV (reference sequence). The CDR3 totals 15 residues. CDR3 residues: CASSPPRQGGEKLFF. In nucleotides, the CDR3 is TGTGCCAGCAGTCCCCCCAGACAGGGGGGTGAAAAACTGTTTTTT.

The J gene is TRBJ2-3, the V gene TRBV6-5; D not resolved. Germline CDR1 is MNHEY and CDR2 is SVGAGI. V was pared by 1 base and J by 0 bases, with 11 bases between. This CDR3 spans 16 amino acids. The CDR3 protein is CASSYWADTSTDTQYF. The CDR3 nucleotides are TGTGCCAGCAGTTACTGGGCTGACACTAGCACAGATACGCAGTATTTT.

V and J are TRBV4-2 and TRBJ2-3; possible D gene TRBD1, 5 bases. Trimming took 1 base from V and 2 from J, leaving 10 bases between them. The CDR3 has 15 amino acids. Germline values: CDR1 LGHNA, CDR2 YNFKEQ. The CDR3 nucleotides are TGTGCCAGCAGCCAAGGTGGCAGGGACACAGATACGCAGTATTTT. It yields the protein CASSQGGRDTDTQYF.

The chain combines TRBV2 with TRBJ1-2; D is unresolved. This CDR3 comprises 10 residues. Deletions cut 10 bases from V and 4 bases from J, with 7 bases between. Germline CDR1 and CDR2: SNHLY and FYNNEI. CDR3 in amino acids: CATQFYGYTF. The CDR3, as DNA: TGTGCCACACAGTTCTATGGCTACACCTTC.